The entry below gives a single TCR beta chain sequence along with its context. Its antigen is not identified. This entry comes from a study of cytomegalovirus exposure and HLA in healthy donors. Study-wide results and caveats: Per a prior analysis, the majority of TCR beta V segments were productive roughly 87% or roughly 30% of the time.

Healthy bone marrow donors made up the cohort. With 60 Vbeta and 13 Jbeta primers, the PCR was carried out. Data came from immunoSEQ multiplex PCR; TCRdb stores just in-frame clones and leaves some out. The sample consists of around 94,000 clones, 70% to 80% of them appearing once. This receptor was obtained from a male donor in good health and CMV-seropositive. What was sequenced was PBMCs.

The CDR3 bases are TGTGCCAGCAGTACCGGGACACTTAGCAATCAGCCCCAGCATTTT. This encodes CASSTGTLSNQPQHF. The chain couples TRBV27 to TRBJ1-5, with a possible D match to TRBD1 (6 bases). The CDR3 runs 15 residues. Germline CDR1 is MNHEY and CDR2 is SMNVEV (reference sequence). V gave up 5 bases and J gave up 0 bases, with 11 bases separating them.